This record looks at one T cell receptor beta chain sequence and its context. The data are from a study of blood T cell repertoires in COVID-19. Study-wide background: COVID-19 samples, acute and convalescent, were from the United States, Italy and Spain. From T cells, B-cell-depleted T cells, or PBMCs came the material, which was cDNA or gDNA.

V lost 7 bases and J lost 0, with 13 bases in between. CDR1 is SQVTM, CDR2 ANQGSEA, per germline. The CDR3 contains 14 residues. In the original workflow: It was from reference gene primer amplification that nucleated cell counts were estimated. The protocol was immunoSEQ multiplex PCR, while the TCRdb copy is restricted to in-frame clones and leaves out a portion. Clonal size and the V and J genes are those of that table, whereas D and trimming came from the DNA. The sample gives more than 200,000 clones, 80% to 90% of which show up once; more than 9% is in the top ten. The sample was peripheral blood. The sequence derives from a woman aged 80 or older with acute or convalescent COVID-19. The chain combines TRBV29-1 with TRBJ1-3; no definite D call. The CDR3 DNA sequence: TGCAGCGCCTCGACACAGAGCTCTGGAAACACCATATATTTT. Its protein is CSASTQSSGNTIYF.